These 30 T cell receptor beta chains were all obtained from the same sample, sequenced in a study of cytomegalovirus exposure and HLA in healthy donors. The PCR ran on 60 Vbeta and 13 Jbeta primers. Profiled with immunoSEQ multiplex PCR; TCRdb holds only in-frame clones, not every one. The sample has approximately 110,000 clones, approximately 15% seen once. The sequenced sample was PBMCs. The receptor set was obtained from a young woman in good health and CMV-seronegative.

The V call is TRBV7-7, the J call TRBJ2-7; TRBD2 might be the D (6 bases). V was clipped by 2 bases and J by 7 bases, with 12 bases between them. Germline V lookup: CDR1 SSHAT, CDR2 FNYEAQ (reference sequence). The length of the CDR3 is 13 residues. CDR3 sequence (DNA): TGTGCCAGCAGCTTAAGGTGGGGAGGAGAGCAGTACTTC. This sequence encodes CASSLRWGGEQYF.

This clone was seen only a few times. The gene calls are TRBV4-3 and TRBJ2-2, with 7 bases aligning to TRBD1. Per germline, CDR1 LGHNA and CDR2 YSLEER. With 6 bases clipped from V and 5 bases from J, the junction kept 6 bases outside the gene matches. The CDR3 totals 14 residues. The CDR3 is CASRRQGLTGELFF. The CDR3 DNA follows: TGCGCCAGCAGGCGACAGGGCCTAACCGGGGAGCTGTTTTTT.

The chain carries TRBV19 and TRBJ1-1; 7 bases line up with TRBD1. The ends lost 7 bases at V and 4 bases at J; junction bases unmatched: 15. This CDR3 spans 16 amino acids. Germline CDR1 LNHDA, CDR2 SQIVND (reference sequence). This CDR3 reads CASNGPTGPAATEAFF. The DNA for the CDR3 is TGTGCCAGTAACGGTCCGACAGGGCCGGCTGCCACTGAAGCTTTCTTT. The whole variable domain, remainder taken from reference TRBV19 and TRBJ1-1, is DGGITQSPKYLFRKEGQNVTLSCEQNLNHDAMYWYRQDPGQGLRLIYYSQIVNDFQKGDIAEGYSVSREKKESFPLTVTSAQKNPTAFYLCASNGPTGPAATEAFFGQGTRLTVV.

This clone was counted a few times. V and J are TRBV5-6 and TRBJ2-1, with 13 bases that match TRBD2. The trim removed 0 bases at V and 4 bases at J, leaving 1 base unmatched. Per the germline V gene, CDR1 is SGHDT and CDR2 is YYEEEE. This CDR3 is 16 amino acids long. CDR3 bases: TGTGCCAGCAGCTTGGCGGGACTAGCGGGATACAATGAGCAGTTCTTC. Protein: CASSLAGLAGYNEQFF.

This clone was recorded a few times. The chain combines TRBV5-1 with TRBJ1-2; D is perhaps TRBD1 (5 bases). Trimming left V 0 bases short and J 3 bases short, with 9 bases between. This CDR3 is built from 14 residues. Germline assignment: CDR1 SGHRS and CDR2 YFSETQ. The CDR3 DNA is TGCGCCAGCAGCTTGGTCTCGGGGGACTATGGCTACACCTTC. It yields the protein CASSLVSGDYGYTF.

The V call is TRBV29-1, the J call TRBJ1-2; a possible D gene is TRBD1 (5 bases). Germline V CDR1 and CDR2: SQVTM, ANQGSEA. The CDR3 totals 14 residues. The germline V and J ends were trimmed by 6 bases and 7 bases, with 21 bases remaining between them. The CDR3 DNA is TGCAGCGTGGGGGGAGACAATTCAATGGCTGGCTACACCTTC. The encoded protein is CSVGGDNSMAGYTF.

The gene calls are TRBV11-3 and TRBJ2-3; perhaps TRBD2 as D (6 bases). Germline lookup yields CDR1 SGHNT and CDR2 YENEEA. Trimming shortened V by 1 base and J by 0 bases, and 11 bases separated the two germline ends. The CDR3 length is 16 residues. The chain's CDR3 is CASSLGLALSTDTQYF. The CDR3 DNA reads as TGTGCCAGCAGCTTAGGGCTAGCGCTTAGCACAGATACGCAGTATTTT.

This clone was seen a few times. The chain employs TRBV6-1 and TRBJ1-4, with D maybe TRBD1 (6 bases). V was cut by 5 bases and J by 7 bases, with 14 bases left in between. Germline V gene lookup returns CDR1 MNHNS and CDR2 SASEGT. The length of the CDR3 is 14 residues. CDR3 region: CASSISRGGEKLFF. In DNA form, the CDR3 reads TGTGCCAGCAGTATCTCCCGAGGGGGTGAAAAACTGTTTTTT.

In its sample, this clone was seen once. V is TRBV5-1 and J is TRBJ2-3, with D perhaps matching TRBD2 (5 bases). V lost 4 bases and J lost 5, with 8 bases in between. The CDR3 runs 12 residues. The V gene's germline CDR1 is SGHRS and CDR2 YFSETQ. CDR3 sequence reads: CASSRELDTQYF. DNA of the CDR3: TGCGCCAGCAGCAGGGAGTTAGATACGCAGTATTTT.

The rearrangement links TRBV9 to TRBJ1-2; D remains unclear. Germline CDR1 and CDR2: SGDLS and YYNGEE. The CDR3 spans 16 residues. V gave up 0 bases and J gave up 2 bases, with 14 bases separating them. CDR3 loop: CASSVGGEGFNYGYTF. The DNA for the CDR3 is TGTGCCAGCAGCGTAGGCGGAGAGGGTTTCAACTATGGCTACACCTTC.

This chain links TRBV11-2 with TRBJ2-3; D unresolved. Germline V gene sequence: CDR1 SGHAT, CDR2 FQNNGV. The V end lost 5 bases, the J end lost 0 bases, and 12 bases lay between the germline ends. CDR3 length: 15 residues. The CDR3 is CASSRGPTSTDTQYF. In nucleotides, the CDR3 is TGTGCCAGCAGCCGTGGGCCCACTAGCACAGATACGCAGTATTTT. Complete variable domain (other parts from reference TRBV11-2 and TRBJ2-3): EAGVAQSPRYKIIEKRQSVAFWCNPISGHATLYWYQQILGQGPKLLIQFQNNGVVDDSQLPKDRFSAERLKGVDSTLKIQPAKLEDSAVYLCASSRGPTSTDTQYFGPGTRLTVL.

This clone was counted between two and nine times. CDR3 in amino acids: CASSVAPGSPYEQYF. CDR3 bases: TGTGCCAGCAGCGTAGCACCAGGGTCTCCCTACGAGCAGTACTTC. This rearrangement joins TRBV9 to TRBJ2-7, with D perhaps TRBD1 (5 bases). The CDR3 covers 15 residues. Germline loops: CDR1 SGDLS, CDR2 YYNGEE. Trimming pared 0 bases from V and 2 bases from J, leaving 12 bases between.

The V call is TRBV9, the J call TRBJ1-3; the D is unclear. The CDR3 is 15 residues long. From germline, CDR1 is SGDLS and CDR2 YYNGEE. The germline V and J ends were trimmed by 0 bases and 0 bases, with 7 bases remaining between them. The CDR3 sequence is CASSVASGSGNTIYF. The CDR3 bases are TGTGCCAGCAGCGTAGCCTCGGGCTCTGGAAACACCATATATTTT.

On this clone: Other DNA sequences of this sample code for an identical CDR3. The V gene is TRBV28, the J gene TRBJ1-1; no reliable D call. V lost 8 bases to trimming and J lost 7 bases, with 5 bases between them. CDR1 is MDHEN, CDR2 SYDVKM, per germline. This CDR3 spans 9 amino acids. In nucleotides, the CDR3 is TGTGCCAGCCCGGGTGAAGCTTTCTTT. This encodes CASPGEAFF.

This clone appeared a few times. V and J are TRBV28 and TRBJ2-1; TRBD2 agrees at 12 bases. This CDR3 contains 17 residues. Germline V gene data show CDR1 as MDHEN and CDR2 as SYDVKM. The V and J ends lost 4 bases and 8 bases, in that order; junction bases with no gene match: 12. This CDR3 reads CASSSPSGRAVYDEQFF. The CDR3 DNA reads as TGTGCCAGCAGTTCCCCTAGCGGGAGGGCCGTGTACGATGAGCAGTTCTTC.

This clone has a handful of counts. This chain uses TRBV27 with TRBJ2-2, with a weak D call TRBD2 (6 bases). Germline V gene sequence: CDR1 MNHEY, CDR2 SMNVEV (reference sequence). The V and J ends lost 5 bases and 2 bases respectively, with 12 bases between them. This CDR3 comprises 15 residues. CDR3 residues: CASSVRGLNTGELFF. Written as DNA, the CDR3 is TGTGCCAGCAGTGTGCGGGGCCTTAACACCGGGGAGCTGTTTTTT.

The chain couples TRBV27 to TRBJ1-5; 10 bases agree with TRBD1. CDR1 is MNHEY and CDR2 is SMNVEV in the germline V gene (reference sequence). Trimming took 6 bases from V and 0 from J; bases not matched to a gene: 8. This CDR3 has 17 residues. The CDR3 coding sequence is TGTGCCAGCAGGACCGGGACAGGGGCGTATAGCAATCAGCCCCAGCATTTT. This encodes CASRTGTGAYSNQPQHF.

This clone appeared a few times. This chain joins TRBV7-9 and TRBJ1-1, with TRBD1 matching over 7 bases. V dropped 5 bases and J dropped 8; count of bases not matched to a gene: 8. Germline CDR1 is SEHNR and CDR2 is FQNEAQ (reference sequence). This CDR3 is built from 13 residues. The CDR3 DNA reads as TGTGCCAGCAGCCCAACCGGGACAGACGAAGCTTTCTTT. It yields the protein CASSPTGTDEAFF.

The chain combines TRBV5-1 with TRBJ2-7; D gene ambiguous. Germline V gene data show CDR1 as SGHRS and CDR2 as YFSETQ. The CDR3 has 16 amino acids. V lost 0 bases and J lost 2, with 15 bases in between. CDR3 nucleotides: TGCGCCAGCAGCTTGGTATCCAGTTTGGTGACCTACGAGCAGTACTTC. Residues: CASSLVSSLVTYEQYF.

This clone has more than one count but fewer than ten. The chain is built from TRBV11-2 and TRBJ1-2; 10 bases are a match to TRBD1. This CDR3 is built from 17 residues. The germline CDR1 and CDR2 sequences are SGHAT and FQNNGV. The V segment lost 5 bases and the J segment 1 base; nucleotides outside the gene matches: 10. As DNA, the CDR3 is TGTGCCAGCAGCAACTCCTTTCGGGACAGGGGTAACTATGGCTACACCTTC. This codes for CASSNSFRDRGNYGYTF. The full variable domain, with the rest looked up from reference TRBV11-2 and TRBJ1-2, is EAGVAQSPRYKIIEKRQSVAFWCNPISGHATLYWYQQILGQGPKLLIQFQNNGVVDDSQLPKDRFSAERLKGVDSTLKIQPAKLEDSAVYLCASSNSFRDRGNYGYTFGSGTRLTVV.

The chain joins TRBV15 to TRBJ2-1, with 7 nucleotides matching TRBD2. The CDR3 runs to 15 residues. Germline-derived CDR1 and CDR2 are LNHNV and YYDKDF (reference sequence). The J segment lost 4 bases and the V segment lost 7 bases, leaving 10 bases of the junction unmatched. CDR3 in amino acids: CATTRSGAGYNEQFF. As DNA, the CDR3 is TGTGCCACCACCCGAAGCGGGGCGGGATACAATGAGCAGTTCTTC.

This clone was picked up a small number of times. V usage is TRBV2 and J usage is TRBJ2-6; D not certain. The CDR3 contains 13 residues. The V end lost 5 bases, the J end lost 1 base, and 3 bases lay between the germline ends. Germline V CDR1 and CDR2: SNHLY, FYNNEI. The CDR3 spells CASSPSGANVLTF. The DNA for the CDR3 is TGTGCCAGCAGTCCGTCTGGGGCCAACGTCCTGACTTTC.

There are a few counts of this clone. The junction does not match germline at one end; this may be a read error. This chain links TRBV11-2 with TRBJ2-7, with 8 bases identical to TRBD1. The CDR3 is made up of 14 amino acids. Germline-derived CDR1 and CDR2 are SGHAT and FQNNGV. The CDR3 region has the DNA TGTGCCAGCAGCTGGGACAGGAACTCCCACGAGCAGTACTTC. Protein sequence: CASSWDRNSHEQYF.

The chain carries TRBV10-3 and TRBJ2-7; possibly TRBD1 for D (6 bases). V lost 10 bases and J 1 base, leaving 14 bases between the germline ends. Germline lookup yields CDR1 ENHRY and CDR2 SYGVKD. The CDR3 is made up of 13 amino acids. This CDR3 reads CATRQDPSYEQYF. The CDR3 coding sequence is TGTGCCACCCGACAGGACCCTTCCTACGAGCAGTACTTC.

V and J are TRBV5-4 and TRBJ2-1; D possibly corresponds to TRBD1 (6 bases). Trimming removed 0 bases from V and 12 bases from J, with 22 bases in between. CDR1 is SGHNT, CDR2 YYREEE, per germline (reference sequence). The CDR3 has 16 amino acids. The CDR3 coding sequence is TGTGCCAGCAGCTTGGAGGGGACAACCTCTACAATGAGGCAGTTCTTC. This sequence encodes CASSLEGTTSTMRQFF.

This clone was counted once. The sample has other DNA sequences that encode this CDR3 too. The chain uses TRBV9 and TRBJ2-7; 11 bases map to TRBD1. In germline, CDR1 is SGDLS, CDR2 YYNGEE. V shed 2 bases and J 2 bases; nucleotides not matched to a gene: 0. This CDR3 comprises 14 residues. This chain's CDR3 is CASSVGQGAYEQYF. The CDR3 DNA follows: TGTGCCAGCAGCGTGGGACAGGGGGCCTACGAGCAGTACTTC.

The chain employs TRBV5-1 and TRBJ2-6, with D perhaps TRBD2 (5 bases). This CDR3 spans 15 amino acids. With 6 bases removed from V and 4 bases from J, the gap between germline ends came to 14 bases. Germline CDR1 is SGHRS and CDR2 is YFSETQ. The CDR3 nucleotides read TGCGCCAGCACCTTCCGAGGGCGCGGGGCCAACGTCCTGACTTTC. Translated, it gives CASTFRGRGANVLTF. The complete variable domain, with remaining parts taken from reference TRBV5-1 and TRBJ2-6, reads KAGVTQTPRYLIKTRGQQVTLSCSPISGHRSVSWYQQTPGQGLQFLFEYFSETQRNKGNFPGRFSGRQFSNSRSEMNVSTLELGDSALYLCASTFRGRGANVLTFGAGSRLTVL.

V is TRBV28 and J is TRBJ2-1; 8 positions agree with TRBD1. The CDR3 is made up of 14 amino acids. In germline, CDR1 is MDHEN, CDR2 SYDVKM. V shed 8 bases and J 8 bases; nucleotides not matched to a gene: 11. CDR3 in amino acids: CASRVAGGHHEQFF. The CDR3 DNA follows: TGTGCCAGCCGGGTGGCAGGGGGCCACCATGAGCAGTTCTTC.

This clone has a count of ten or more. This sequence joins TRBV6-4 and TRBJ2-3; 12 bases fit TRBD2. The V segment lost 0 bases and the J segment 5 bases; nucleotides outside the gene matches: 0. CDR3 length: 15 residues. CDR1 and CDR2 (germline): MRHNA, SNTAGT. CDR3 DNA: TGTGCCAGCAGTGACTCGACTAGCGGGGGAGATACGCAGTATTTT. The encoded protein is CASSDSTSGGDTQYF.

The chain links TRBV23-1 to TRBJ2-4; D unclear. TRBV23-1 is recorded as an ORF, its role being uncertain. The CDR3 extends over 13 amino acids. V was shortened by 0 bases and J by 8 bases, with 8 bases between the two germline ends. The CDR3 bases are TGCGCCAGCAGTCAATCTTCAGTTTACATTCAGTACTTC. Translated, it gives CASSQSSVYIQYF.